The source of this T cell receptor beta chain is a study of T cells after yellow fever vaccination. Trimming took 2 bases from V and 11 from J; bases not matched to a gene: 8. The CDR3 extends over 14 amino acids. CDR1 and CDR2 (germline): MNHNS, SASEGT. In the case of this clonotype: The antigen remains unidentified.

Study-wide findings and caveats: Peaking faster, on day 5 versus 15, the secondary response was nonetheless weaker. The study re-detected most primary-vaccination clones after the booster (about 95% CD4, just over 85% CD8).

A universal primer site and UMIs were added as TCR cDNA was made by 5'RACE template switching. Each CDR3 protein is one row after TCRdb ran MiXCR on the 5' RACE reads. The top ten clones hold roughly 17% of a sample with 500,000 to 650,000 distinct CDR3 sequences, 17% of them seen once. The sequencing here drew on PBMCs, taken 5 to 6 days after the first yellow fever vaccination. The chain recombines TRBV6-1 with TRBJ2-3, with 9 positions matching TRBD1. The TCR sequence derives from a man in his late teens or twenties who received the YFV17D yellow fever vaccine. The CDR3 loop is CASSELMDRGMQYF. DNA of the CDR3: TGTGCCAGCAGTGAACTCATGGACAGGGGTATGCAGTATTTT.